This TCR beta chain came from a study of metastatic and nonmetastatic thyroid tumors. Study-wide background: Repertoires were compared across blood and tumor or nodule tissue from malignant and benign thyroid patients.

The table lists this clone with a few counts. The V and J ends lost 8 bases and 3 bases respectively, with 7 bases between them. From germline, CDR1 is MNHNS and CDR2 SASEGT. This CDR3 is 11 amino acids long. Methods used by the authors: Between-group CDR3 differences, defined by clinicopathological status, yielded a distant-metastasis classifier for papillary thyroid cancer. Via MiXCR, TCRdb re-called the PCR reads. None of the V and J calls come from the authors' own analysis; TCRdb made them. In the table there are approximately 12,000 clones, more than 25% of which are singletons. No treatment of any kind had been given to any patient before thyroid surgery.

The chain uses TRBV6-1 and TRBJ1-1; no reliable D call. The clonotype comes from a male donor with papillary thyroid cancer or a benign thyroid nodule (not recorded which). Some clones in this sample may be carry-over from other donors' samples. Sequenced material: tumor tissue. The CDR3, as DNA: TGTGCCAGCTACCGAGACACTGAAGCTTTCTTT. Protein: CASYRDTEAFF.